This TCR beta chain was captured by sequencing in a study of CD8+CD57+ T cells in acquired aplastic anemia. Study summary: The DNA of sorted CD4+ and CD8+ cells averaged around 3 ug.

This clonotype was detected ten times or more. This CDR3 has 14 residues. The V gene's germline CDR1 is DFQATT and CDR2 SNEGSKA (reference sequence). Trimming pared 4 bases from V and 5 bases from J, leaving 17 bases between. Profiling that covered TCR beta VDJ and CDR3 relied on genomic DNA as its template. TCRdb re-called the reads through MiXCR, storing one row per CDR3 protein. The sample carries approximately 98,000 distinct CDR3 sequences, around 68% recorded once. All sequencing subjects had displayed CD8+CD57+ cell expansion on flow cytometry. The source material was sorted CD4+, CD8+, or CD8+CD57+ T cells (not recorded which) from PBMCs. The chain joins TRBV20-1 to TRBJ1-1; tentative D call: TRBD1 (5 bases). The origin of this receptor is a human donor with aplastic anemia. Here the CDR3 DNA reads TGCAGTGCTACGGCCGGAGGGGCTGTGACTGAAGCTTTCTTT. Protein sequence: CSATAGGAVTEAFF.